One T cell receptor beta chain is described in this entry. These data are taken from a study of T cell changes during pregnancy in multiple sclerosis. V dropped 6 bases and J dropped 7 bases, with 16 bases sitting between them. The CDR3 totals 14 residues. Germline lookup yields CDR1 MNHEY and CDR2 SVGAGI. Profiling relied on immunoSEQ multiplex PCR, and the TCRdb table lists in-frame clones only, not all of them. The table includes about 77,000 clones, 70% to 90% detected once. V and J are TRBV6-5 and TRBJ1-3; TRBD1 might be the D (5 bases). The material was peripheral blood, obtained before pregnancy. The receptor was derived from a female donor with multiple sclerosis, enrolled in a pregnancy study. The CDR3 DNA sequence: TGTGCCAGCAGCACTCAGGGAGGCGGGAACACCATATATTTT. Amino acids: CASSTQGGGNTIYF.